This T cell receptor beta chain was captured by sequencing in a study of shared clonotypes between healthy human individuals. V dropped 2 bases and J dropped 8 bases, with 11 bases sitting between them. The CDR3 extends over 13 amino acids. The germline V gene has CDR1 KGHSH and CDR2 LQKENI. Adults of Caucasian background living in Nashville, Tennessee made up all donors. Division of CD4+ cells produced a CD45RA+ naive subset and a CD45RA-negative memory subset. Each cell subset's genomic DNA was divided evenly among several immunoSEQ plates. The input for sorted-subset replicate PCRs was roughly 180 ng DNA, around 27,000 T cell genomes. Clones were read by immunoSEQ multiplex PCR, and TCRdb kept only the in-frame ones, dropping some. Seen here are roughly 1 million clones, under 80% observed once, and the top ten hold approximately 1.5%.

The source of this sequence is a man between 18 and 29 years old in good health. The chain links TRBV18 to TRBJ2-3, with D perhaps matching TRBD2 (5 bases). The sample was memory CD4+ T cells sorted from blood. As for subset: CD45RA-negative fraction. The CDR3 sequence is CASSPKARGTQYF. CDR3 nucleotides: TGTGCCAGCTCACCAAAGGCCCGGGGTACGCAGTATTTT.